The entry below describes one T cell receptor beta chain. Antigen: not known. This sample is part of a study of T cell responses to AZD1222 COVID-19 vaccine. Turning to the study itself: Pooled in the analysis were second doses at about 4 or about 12 weeks.

Assay used: immunoSEQ multiplex PCR; TCRdb lists only in-frame clones, some missing. The sample holds approximately 110,000 clones; 70% to 90% are singletons and the top ten take roughly 4.2%. Study findings and constraints: Rises in breadth and depth of Spike-specific TCRs came after two AZD1222 doses. Vaccine-associated CD4 TCRs spanned spike, dominant at 160-218 and 743-854. At baseline, seropositivity was found in only 6 or 7 AZD1222 recipients.

This CDR3 contains 11 residues. V dropped 7 bases and J dropped 2 bases, with 5 bases sitting between them. Germline CDR1 reads SGHRS; CDR2 reads YFSETQ. This TCR was recovered from an adult in good health. The genes are TRBV5-1 and TRBJ2-3; D gene unclear. The input for sequencing was peripheral blood, taken on day 0 of AZD1222 vaccination. As DNA, the CDR3 is TGCGCCAGCGGACCCACAGATACGCAGTATTTT. Translated, it gives CASGPTDTQYF.